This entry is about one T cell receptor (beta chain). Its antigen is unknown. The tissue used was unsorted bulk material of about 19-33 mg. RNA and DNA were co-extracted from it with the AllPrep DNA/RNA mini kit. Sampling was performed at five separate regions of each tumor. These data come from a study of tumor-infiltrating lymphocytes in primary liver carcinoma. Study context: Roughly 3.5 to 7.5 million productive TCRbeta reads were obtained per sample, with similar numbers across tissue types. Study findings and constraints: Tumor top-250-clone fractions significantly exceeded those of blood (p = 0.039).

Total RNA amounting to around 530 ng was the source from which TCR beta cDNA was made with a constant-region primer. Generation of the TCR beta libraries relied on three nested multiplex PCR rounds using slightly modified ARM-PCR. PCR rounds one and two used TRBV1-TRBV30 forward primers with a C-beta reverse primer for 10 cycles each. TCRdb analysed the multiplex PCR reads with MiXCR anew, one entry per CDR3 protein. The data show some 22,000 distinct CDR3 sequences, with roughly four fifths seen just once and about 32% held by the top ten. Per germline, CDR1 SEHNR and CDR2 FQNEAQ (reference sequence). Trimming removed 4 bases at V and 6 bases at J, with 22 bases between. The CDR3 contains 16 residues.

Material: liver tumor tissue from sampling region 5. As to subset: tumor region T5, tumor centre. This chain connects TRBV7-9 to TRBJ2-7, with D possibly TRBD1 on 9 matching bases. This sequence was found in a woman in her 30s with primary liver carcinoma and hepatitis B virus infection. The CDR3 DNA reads TGTGCCAGCAGCTCGGGGGGGACAGGGATTAACTTCGAGCAGTACTTC. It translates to CASSSGGTGINFEQYF.